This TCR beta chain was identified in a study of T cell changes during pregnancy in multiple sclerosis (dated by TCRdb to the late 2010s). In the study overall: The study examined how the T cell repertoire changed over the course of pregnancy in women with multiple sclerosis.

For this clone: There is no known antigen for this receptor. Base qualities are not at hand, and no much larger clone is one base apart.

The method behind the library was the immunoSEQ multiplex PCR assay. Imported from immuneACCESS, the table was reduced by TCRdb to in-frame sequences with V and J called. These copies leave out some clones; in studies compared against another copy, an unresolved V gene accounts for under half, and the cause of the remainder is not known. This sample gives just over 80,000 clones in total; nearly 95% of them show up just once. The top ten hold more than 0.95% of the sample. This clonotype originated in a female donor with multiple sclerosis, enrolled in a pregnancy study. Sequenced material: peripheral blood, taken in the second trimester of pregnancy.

The CDR3 amino acid sequence is: CASSLAQGRELFF. The nucleotides are TGTGCCAGCAGTTTAGCTCAGGGCCGGGAGCTGTTTTTT. The chain links TRBV27 with TRBJ2-2; a weak D assignment points to TRBD1 (5 bases agree). Deletion took 2 bases off V and 9 bases off J, with a span of 10 bases between the germline ends. From cysteine to phenylalanine, the CDR3 is 13 amino acids long. The sequence is cut down to CDR3 DNA, 39 bases in frame from base 1. The germline V gene (reference sequence) yields MNHEY for CDR1 and SMNVEV for CDR2.